The clone carrying this T cell receptor (beta chain) occurred once. The CDR3 has 13 residues. The V and J ends lost 7 bases and 5 bases respectively, with 14 bases between them. Germline loops: CDR1 SNHLY, CDR2 FYNNEI. The sample originates from a study of blood T cell repertoires in COVID-19. As for the study in general: COVID-19 samples collected from the United States, Italy and Spain covered acute and convalescent phases. The analysed material was cDNA or gDNA that came from T cells, B-cell-depleted T cells, or PBMCs.

How the authors handled the data: Estimation of nucleated cell counts was performed using reference gene primer amplification. TCRdb's copy holds only in-frame clones and misses some; the assay was immunoSEQ multiplex PCR. The DNA gave D and trimming, while V, J and clone size come from that table. The sample has 150,000 to 200,000 clones; less than 85% are singletons. The sequence was collected from a human donor with acute or convalescent COVID-19. The donor label of this sample is uncertain. Sequenced: peripheral blood. The chain joins TRBV2 to TRBJ1-1; D unresolved. CDR3: CASTLNGRTEAFF. The CDR3 nucleotides are TGTGCCAGCACCCTCAATGGGAGAACTGAAGCTTTCTTT. Together with reference TRBV2 and TRBJ1-1, the CDR3 gives the full variable domain: EPEVTQTPSHQVTQMGQEVILRCVPISNHLYFYWYRQILGQKVEFLVSFYNNEISEKSEIFDDQFSVERPDGSNFTLKIRSTKLEDSAMYFCASTLNGRTEAFFGQGTRLTVV.